What follows are 29 T cell receptor beta chains derived from one specimen sequenced in a study of blood T cell repertoires in COVID-19. Method: immunoSEQ multiplex PCR; TCRdb's copy keeps in-frame clones and lacks some. This sample has about 170,000 clones, with just over 90% found just once. The sequenced sample consisted of peripheral blood. The receptors come from a man aged 18 to 30 with COVID-19, enrolled during active disease.

This clone was seen just once. The chain has TRBV4-2 and TRBJ2-2; TRBD1 aligns across 8 bases. The junction had 13 bases not matched to a gene; V was cut back by 0 bases and J by 10 bases. Germline CDR1 and CDR2: LGHNA and YNFKEQ. This CDR3 contains 17 residues. CDR3 coding DNA: TGTGCCAGCAGCCAAGATAGAAGGACAGGGTGGGCCCTGGAGCTGTTTTTT. Translating gives CASSQDRRTGWALELFF.

This clone was counted a few times. This chain links TRBV7-2 with TRBJ2-6, with a possible D match to TRBD2 (5 bases). CDR1 is SGHTA, CDR2 FQGNSA, per germline. This CDR3 contains 13 residues. The ends were cut back, 6 bases at V and 4 bases at J, with 7 bases in the middle. CDR3 in amino acids: CASRPGGANVLTF. The CDR3 DNA reads TGTGCCAGCAGACCGGGGGGGGCCAACGTCCTGACTTTC. The complete variable domain, with remaining parts taken from reference TRBV7-2 and TRBJ2-6, reads GAGVSQSPSNKVTEKGKDVELRCDPISGHTALYWYRQSLGQGLEFLIYFQGNSAPDKSGLPSDRFSAERTGGSVSTLTIQRTQQEDSAVYLCASRPGGANVLTFGAGSRLTVL.

V is TRBV6-2 or TRBV6-3 and J is TRBJ2-5; TRBD2 matches at 7 bases. Losses at the gene ends were 2 bases for V and 5 bases for J; bases not matched to a gene: 5. In germline, CDR1 is MNHEY, CDR2 SVGEGT. CDR3 length equals 14 residues. As DNA, the CDR3 is TGTGCCAGCAGTTACGGAACTAGCGCGGAGACCCAGTACTTC. Protein sequence: CASSYGTSAETQYF.

The V gene is TRBV24-1, the J gene TRBJ2-2; TRBD2 is a possible D gene (8 bases). There are 21 residues in the CDR3. Germline CDR1 is KGHDR and CDR2 is SFDVKD. V was pared by 7 bases and J by 1 base, with 30 bases between. The CDR3 spells CATRDREGDGGRPGNTGELFF. The CDR3 DNA is TGTGCCACCAGAGACAGGGAAGGAGACGGCGGGAGGCCAGGGAACACCGGGGAGCTGTTTTTT.

The chain employs TRBV5-1 and TRBJ2-7, with 7 bases identical to TRBD1. Germline CDR1 and CDR2: SGHRS and YFSETQ. The ends lost 0 bases at V and 1 base at J; junction bases unmatched: 4. The CDR3 is made up of 15 amino acids. CDR3 protein: CASSLDRGRSYEQYF. CDR3 nucleotide sequence: TGCGCCAGCAGCTTGGACAGGGGAAGGTCCTACGAGCAGTACTTC.

J is TRBJ1-5 and V is TRBV4-1, with D possibly being TRBD1 (6 bases). In germline, CDR1 is MGHRA, CDR2 YSYEKL. CDR3 size: 16 residues. With 2 bases removed from V and 4 bases from J, the gap between germline ends came to 15 bases. Written as DNA, the CDR3 is TGCGCCAGCAGCCAAAATCCCCTACAGGGAAATCAGCCCCAGCATTTT. Its translation is CASSQNPLQGNQPQHF.

This clone was found once. The genes are TRBV19 and TRBJ1-5, with 11 positions matching TRBD1. Germline V gene lookup returns CDR1 LNHDA and CDR2 SQIVND (reference sequence). The trim removed 5 bases at V and 1 base at J, leaving 4 bases unmatched. The CDR3 is 16 amino acids. As DNA, the CDR3 is TGTGCCAGTAGTTGGACAGGGGGCAGAAGCAATCAGCCCCAGCATTTT. As protein: CASSWTGGRSNQPQHF.

The genes are TRBV9 and TRBJ1-2; possible D gene TRBD1, 6 bases. The CDR3 extends over 11 amino acids. Between the trimmed V and J ends, which lost 7 bases and 8 bases, there was a span of 12 bases. CDR1 and CDR2 from the germline V gene are SGDLS and YYNGEE. The CDR3 DNA is TGTGCCAGCGGGGAGGGGGTAGGCTACACCTTC. The encoded protein is CASGEGVGYTF.

V gene TRBV29-1 combines with J gene TRBJ1-5; 8 bases align to TRBD1. The J segment lost 1 base and the V segment lost 5 bases, leaving 4 bases of the junction unmatched. The germline V gene has CDR1 SQVTM and CDR2 ANQGSEA. The CDR3 extends over 14 amino acids. CDR3 sequence reads: CSVLTGESNQPQHF. DNA for the CDR3: TGCAGCGTTTTGACAGGGGAAAGCAATCAGCCCCAGCATTTT.

V is TRBV29-1 and J is TRBJ2-7, with 11 bases lining up with TRBD1. With 6 bases clipped from V and 5 bases from J, the junction kept 6 bases outside the gene matches. CDR1 SQVTM and CDR2 ANQGSEA come from the germline V gene. The CDR3 is made up of 13 amino acids. DNA for the CDR3: TGCAGCGTCCCGGGACAGGGGGTACACGAGCAGTACTTC. This encodes CSVPGQGVHEQYF.

J is TRBJ2-1 and V is TRBV18; 9 bases fit TRBD2. CDR1 and CDR2 (germline): KGHSH, LQKENI. V lost 0 bases to trimming and J lost 8 bases; unmatched junction nucleotides: 5. This CDR3 comprises 15 residues. CDR3 nucleotide sequence: TGTGCCAGCTCACCACCGGCTAGCGGGAACTATGAGCAGTTCTTC. It yields the protein CASSPPASGNYEQFF.

The chain recombines TRBV6-4 with TRBJ2-2, with a possible D match to TRBD2 (5 bases). This CDR3 is 15 amino acids long. Looked up from germline, CDR1 is MRHNA and CDR2 is SNTAGT. V gave up 5 bases and J gave up 0 bases, with 10 bases separating them. CDR3 bases: TGTGCCAGCAGTCTGCGGGCCACGAACACCGGGGAGCTGTTTTTT. It encodes CASSLRATNTGELFF.

The rearrangement uses TRBV12-3 or TRBV12-4 and TRBJ2-7; 7 positions match TRBD2. The junction had 4 bases not matched to a gene; V was cut back by 3 bases and J by 5 bases. CDR3 length: 13 amino acids. The CDR3 coding sequence is TGTGCCAGCAGTTTGTTCACTAGCGACGAGCAGTACTTC. It translates to CASSLFTSDEQYF.

The J gene is TRBJ1-5, the V gene TRBV18; D remains ambiguous. Germline V CDR1 and CDR2: KGHSH, LQKENI. V dropped 2 bases and J dropped 2 bases, with 10 bases sitting between them. The length of the CDR3 is 15 residues. CDR3 sequence reads: CASSPEGSGNQPQHF. DNA for the CDR3: TGTGCCAGCTCACCAGAGGGCAGTGGCAATCAGCCCCAGCATTTT.

Remarks on this clone: A junction end diverges from the germline sequence, so it may reflect a read error. The V call is TRBV7-9, the J call TRBJ1-4; 9 bases line up with TRBD1. The CDR3 contains 15 residues. Germline CDR1 SEHNR, CDR2 FQNEAQ (reference sequence). This CDR3 reads CASSPFGTGLEKLLF. The CDR3 coding sequence is TGTGCCAGCAGCCCTTTCGGGACAGGGCTGGAGAAACTGCTTTTT.

This chain connects TRBV6-5 to TRBJ2-5, with 8 nucleotides matching TRBD2. CDR1 MNHEY and CDR2 SVGAGI come from the germline V gene. J was trimmed by 5 bases and V by 6 bases; bases with no gene match: 11. The CDR3 is 15 residues long. The CDR3 coding sequence is TGTGCCAGCAGCCCGGGGGGGCGCGTATGGGAGACCCAGTACTTC. It encodes CASSPGGRVWETQYF.

The CDR3 protein is CASSEALAGADTQYF. In DNA, the CDR3 is TGTGCCAGCAGTGAAGCGCTAGCGGGGGCAGATACGCAGTATTTT. This sequence joins TRBV2 and TRBJ2-3, with 10 bases matching TRBD2. The CDR3 covers 15 residues. From germline, CDR1 is SNHLY and CDR2 FYNNEI. The J segment lost 4 bases and the V segment lost 0 bases, leaving 1 base of the junction unmatched.

CDR3 residues: CATSGGDSYNEQFF. CDR3 in DNA: TGTGCCACCAGTGGGGGCGATTCCTACAATGAGCAGTTCTTC. The V call is TRBV24-1, the J call TRBJ2-1; D is possibly TRBD1 (5 bases). The germline CDR1 and CDR2 sequences are KGHDR and SFDVKD. This CDR3 comprises 14 residues. With 5 bases removed from V and 1 base from J, the gap between germline ends came to 8 bases.

As to this clone: It is likely a read error, because the conserved phenylalanine at the end of the CDR3 is missing. The limits of the CDR3 on the DNA are not certain, so only TCRdb's listed CDR3 is given. The chain employs TRBV20-1 and TRBJ1-1; the D segment call TRBD1 is taken from the table without a DNA check. From germline, CDR1 is DFQATT and CDR2 SNEGSKA (reference sequence). The CDR3 numbers 11 amino acids, ends counted. CDR3 sequence reads: CSARGTDRPTL.

V usage is TRBV7-6 and J usage is TRBJ2-7; D not certain. V gave up 5 bases and J gave up 5 bases, with 16 bases separating them. The germline gives CDR1 SGHVS, CDR2 FNYEAQ. This CDR3 has 14 amino acids. The CDR3 sequence is CASSPPESPHEQYF. The CDR3 DNA sequence: TGTGCCAGCAGCCCCCCGGAGAGCCCCCACGAGCAGTACTTC.

V is TRBV28 and J is TRBJ2-7; 8 bases map to TRBD1. CDR1 MDHEN and CDR2 SYDVKM come from the germline V gene. J lost 2 bases, V lost 7 bases, and 7 bases had no gene match. This CDR3 has 14 residues. The CDR3 DNA sequence: TGTGCCAGCATTGGACAGGGATCCACCTACGAGCAGTACTTC. Protein product: CASIGQGSTYEQYF.

The V and J genes are TRBV24-1 and TRBJ2-1, with TRBD2 identical over 15 bases. CDR3 size: 16 residues. The ends lost 3 bases at V and 8 bases at J; junction bases unmatched: 4. From germline, CDR1 is KGHDR and CDR2 SFDVKD. The CDR3 spells CATSDRGTSGGYEQFF. CDR3 nucleotide sequence: TGTGCCACCAGTGATCGAGGGACTAGCGGGGGGTATGAGCAGTTCTTC.

V usage is TRBV28 and J usage is TRBJ1-5; a weak D match, TRBD1 (6 bases). CDR1 is MDHEN, CDR2 SYDVKM, per germline. Between the trimmed V and J ends, which lost 3 bases and 6 bases, there was a span of 9 bases. This CDR3 contains 13 residues. For the CDR3, the DNA is TGTGCCAGCAGTTTGGGGGCGGGTCAGCCCCAGCATTTT. Protein: CASSLGAGQPQHF.

V is TRBV7-6 and J is TRBJ1-2; 7 nucleotides match TRBD1. The CDR3 runs to 13 residues. The germline CDR1 and CDR2 sequences are SGHVS and FNYEAQ. The V gene end was trimmed by 2 bases and the J gene end by 8 bases; junction bases not matched to a gene: 5. The CDR3 DNA reads TGTGCCAGCAGCTTAAGGCAGGACAGGGGCTACACCTTC. Encoded protein: CASSLRQDRGYTF. Full variable domain (remainder filled in from reference TRBV7-6 and TRBJ1-2): GAGVSQSPRYKVTKRGQDVALRCDPISGHVSLYWYRQALGQGPEFLTYFNYEAQQDKSGLPNDRFSAERPEGSISTLTIQRTEQRDSAMYRCASSLRQDRGYTFGSGTRLTVV.

J is TRBJ2-7 and V is TRBV25-1; D might be TRBD1 (5 bases). The CDR3 consists of 15 residues. V shed 3 bases and J shed 2 bases, with 14 bases lying between them. Germline V CDR1 and CDR2: MGHDK, SYGVNS. The CDR3 region is CASSDWTRSTYEQYF. In DNA form, the CDR3 reads TGTGCCAGCAGTGACTGGACAAGGTCAACCTACGAGCAGTACTTC.

CDR3 nucleotide sequence: TGTGCCAGCAGCTTGGTGGGGACTAGCGGACGGGAGCAGTACTTC. This translates into CASSLVGTSGREQYF. The chain recombines TRBV5-5 with TRBJ2-7; 11 positions agree with TRBD2. Trimming removed 0 bases from V and 7 bases from J; junction bases left unmatched: 6. CDR3 length equals 15 residues. The germline CDR1 and CDR2 sequences are SGHKS and YYEKEE (reference sequence).

This chain joins TRBV7-2 and TRBJ2-5, with D uncertain. V dropped 5 bases and J dropped 5 bases, with 18 bases sitting between them. Germline V gives CDR1 SGHTA, CDR2 FQGNSA. The CDR3 has 15 amino acids. For the CDR3, the DNA is TGTGCCAGCAGCCCAAACTCGATGCCTAGGGAGACCCAGTACTTC. Translating gives CASSPNSMPRETQYF.

This chain connects TRBV16 to TRBJ1-1, with D perhaps matching TRBD1 (5 bases). This CDR3 has 15 amino acids. Looked up from germline, CDR1 is KGHSY and CDR2 is FQNENV. The germline V and J ends were trimmed by 4 bases and 6 bases, with 18 bases remaining between them. For the CDR3, the DNA is TGTGCCAGCAGCCCCGGTCGGTCGGGAGGGGCTGAAGCTTTCTTT. It yields the protein CASSPGRSGGAEAFF.

With regard to this clone: The junction departs from the called germline gene at one end, perhaps through a read error. The chain couples TRBV11-1 to TRBJ1-4, with a possible D match to TRBD1 (6 bases). The germline CDR1 and CDR2 sequences are SGHAT and FQDESV (reference sequence). The CDR3 is 11 amino acids. This CDR3 is CASSLGQELLF. In nucleotides, the CDR3 is TGTGCCAGCAGCTTAGGACAGGAACTGCTTTTT.